A single sample gave rise to the 24 T cell receptor beta chains below, sequenced in a study of blood T cells in healthy people across ages. Through a sample-barcoded 5' primer and a J-beta primer mix, a second PCR was run for about 6 to 11 cycles. A single record per CDR3 protein comes from TCRdb applying MiXCR to the 5' RACE reads. Here the sample spans more than 1,400,000 distinct CDR3 sequences, 42% being singletons. Sequencing was performed on blood. These receptors came from a woman between 18 and 30 years old in good health.

V usage is TRBV9 and J usage is TRBJ2-7; D might be TRBD2 (6 bases). Germline V gene lookup returns CDR1 SGDLS and CDR2 YYNGEE. Trimming removed 0 bases at V and 0 bases at J, with 7 bases between. The CDR3 has 14 residues. The CDR3 loop is CASSVASASYEQYF. CDR3 DNA sequence: TGTGCCAGCAGCGTAGCTAGCGCCTCCTACGAGCAGTACTTC. Supplemented by reference TRBV9 and TRBJ2-7, the full variable domain reads DSGVTQTPKHLITATGQRVTLRCSPRSGDLSVYWYQQSLDQGLQFLIQYYNGEERAKGNILERFSAQQFPDLHSELNLSSLELGDSALYFCASSVASASYEQYFGPGTRLTVT.

There are a few counts of this clonotype. CDR3 coding DNA: TGTGCCACCAGCAGCGAGAGCCTGACCGGGGGTCCTGAAGCTTTCTTT. Translated, it gives CATSSESLTGGPEAFF. V gene TRBV15 combines with J gene TRBJ1-1; perhaps TRBD1 as D (5 bases). Trimming shortened V by 3 bases and J by 6 bases, and 20 bases separated the two germline ends. This CDR3 comprises 16 residues. CDR1 LNHNV and CDR2 YYDKDF come from the germline V gene (reference sequence).

The gene calls are TRBV7-2 and TRBJ2-1; D call uncertain. Germline lookup yields CDR1 SGHTA and CDR2 FQGNSA. The CDR3 is made up of 12 amino acids. With 2 bases removed from V and 12 bases from J, the gap between germline ends came to 11 bases. This CDR3 is CASSLSRMGQFF. CDR3 nucleotide sequence: TGTGCCAGCAGCTTAAGTAGGATGGGGCAGTTCTTC.

This clonotype was observed a handful of times. The V and J genes are TRBV9 and TRBJ2-5; D tentatively fits TRBD1 or TRBD2 (5 bases each). The V gene lost 0 bases and the J gene lost 4 bases, with 19 bases spanning the gap. The CDR3 has 17 residues. The germline V gene has CDR1 SGDLS and CDR2 YYNGEE. CDR3 residues: CASSVGPGDGFGETQYF. The CDR3 nucleotides read TGTGCCAGCAGCGTAGGACCCGGGGACGGTTTTGGAGAGACCCAGTACTTC. The variable domain in full, completed from reference TRBV9 and TRBJ2-5, reads DSGVTQTPKHLITATGQRVTLRCSPRSGDLSVYWYQQSLDQGLQFLIQYYNGEERAKGNILERFSAQQFPDLHSELNLSSLELGDSALYFCASSVGPGDGFGETQYFGPGTRLLVL.

The rearrangement uses TRBV20-1 and TRBJ2-7; 8 positions agree with TRBD2. Germline CDR1 and CDR2: DFQATT and SNEGSKA (reference sequence). The CDR3 extends over 14 amino acids. The ends lost 2 bases at V and 5 bases at J; junction bases unmatched: 8. CDR3 nucleotide sequence: TGCAGTGCTAGAATGCTAGCGGGTGTCAACGAGCAGTACTTC. Translated, it gives CSARMLAGVNEQYF.

This chain joins TRBV5-1 and TRBJ2-3, with 7 bases identical to TRBD2. The CDR3 is 14 amino acids. CDR1 and CDR2 (germline): SGHRS, YFSETQ. After removal of 6 bases from V and 2 bases from J, the junction contained 6 bases not matched to a gene. Here the CDR3 reads CASKTGGPTDTQYF. CDR3 nucleotides: TGCGCCAGCAAAACGGGAGGACCCACAGATACGCAGTATTTT.

This chain joins TRBV4-1 and TRBJ1-5, with D perhaps matching TRBD1 (6 bases). Germline CDR1 MGHRA, CDR2 YSYEKL. The CDR3 spans 16 residues. The V end was cut by 2 bases, the J end by 6 bases, with 17 bases between. The chain's CDR3 is CASSQKEGVGVQPQHF. CDR3 sequence (DNA): TGCGCCAGCAGCCAAAAAGAGGGGGTTGGTGTTCAGCCCCAGCATTTT.

This clonotype was found a few times. The chain links TRBV4-1 to TRBJ2-7; D gene ambiguous. From germline, CDR1 is MGHRA and CDR2 YSYEKL. The CDR3 runs to 13 residues. Trimming removed 1 base from V and 2 bases from J, with 6 bases in between. CDR3 amino acids: CASSQVPAYEQYF. The CDR3 region has the DNA TGCGCCAGCAGCCAAGTTCCAGCCTACGAGCAGTACTTC.

This clonotype has just a few counts. V gene TRBV12-3 or TRBV12-4 combines with J gene TRBJ2-7; D ambiguous. There are 12 residues in the CDR3. The V gene lost 7 bases and the J gene lost 5 bases, with 12 bases spanning the gap. The CDR3 bases are TGTGCCAGCAAAAGGTCTAGTAACGAGCAGTACTTC. This sequence encodes CASKRSSNEQYF.

This clonotype was seen once. The chain joins TRBV6-1 to TRBJ2-2, with 8 bases aligning to TRBD2. Germline V lookup: CDR1 MNHNS, CDR2 SASEGT. V shed 6 bases and J 2 bases; nucleotides not matched to a gene: 2. The CDR3 spans 14 residues. The CDR3 here is CASRREGNTGELFF. CDR3 DNA sequence: TGTGCCAGCAGACGGGAGGGTAACACCGGGGAGCTGTTTTTT.

The chain is built from TRBV28 and TRBJ1-6; maybe TRBD1 (5 bases). V was trimmed by 6 bases and J by 9 bases, leaving 21 bases between them. Germline CDR1 is MDHEN and CDR2 is SYDVKM. The CDR3 covers 16 residues. In nucleotides, the CDR3 is TGTGCCAGCAGCTTCCAATCGGGACCCCTGGGTTCACCCCTCCACTTT. Protein sequence: CASSFQSGPLGSPLHF.

This clonotype was found a few times. The CDR3 nucleotides are TGTGCCAGCAGCTTAGACAACCCGATTCCGTACTTC. This sequence encodes CASSLDNPIPYF. The chain uses TRBV7-2 and TRBJ2-7, with unresolved D. Germline lookup yields CDR1 SGHTA and CDR2 FQGNSA. The CDR3 spans 12 residues. V lost 1 base and J 12 bases, leaving 13 bases between the germline ends.

This clonotype was observed a handful of times. The chain uses TRBV30 and TRBJ2-3; D is ambiguous. The CDR3 runs to 12 residues. Germline V CDR1 and CDR2: GTSNPN, SVGIG (reference sequence). Trimming shortened V by 1 base and J by 1 base, and 3 bases separated the two germline ends. CDR3 nucleotide sequence: TGTGCCTGGAGTGCTGGCACAGATACGCAGTATTTT. Protein product: CAWSAGTDTQYF.

The chain couples TRBV5-6 to TRBJ2-5, with D hard to call. V gave up 1 base and J gave up 5 bases, with 6 bases separating them. This CDR3 spans 12 amino acids. CDR1 and CDR2 from the germline V gene are SGHDT and YYEEEE. In nucleotides, the CDR3 is TGTGCCAGCAGCTTGATTGAGGAGACCCAGTACTTC. Translation gives CASSLIEETQYF.

This clonotype was seen more than once but under ten times. The CDR3 region has the DNA TGTGCCAGCAACGTAGCGGGAGTGGGGAATGAGCAGTTCTTC. The encoded protein is CASNVAGVGNEQFF. V usage is TRBV6-6 and J usage is TRBJ2-1; 9 bases match TRBD2. The CDR3 consists of 14 residues. Trimming at V came to 7 bases and at J to 7 bases, leaving 8 bases not matched to a gene. Germline V gene data show CDR1 as MNHNY and CDR2 as SVGAGI (reference sequence).

This rearrangement joins TRBV21-1 to TRBJ2-5; TRBD2 is taken as the D call from the table, unchecked against the DNA. TRBV21-1 is deemed a pseudogene. The CDR3 length is 16 residues. The CDR3, as DNA: TGTGCCAGCAGCAATAGACCGACAGGGCCCTTGAAGACCCAGTACTTC. It encodes CASSNRPTGPLKTQYF.

In its sample, this clonotype was seen a few times. V and J are TRBV5-1 and TRBJ2-1; no definite D call. The V end lost 3 bases, the J end lost 4 bases, and 14 bases lay between the germline ends. The CDR3 spans 15 residues. The germline CDR1 and CDR2 sequences are SGHRS and YFSETQ. The DNA for the CDR3 is TGCGCCAGCAGCTCAGGACCCGCGGATTACAATGAGCAGTTCTTC. Translated, it gives CASSSGPADYNEQFF. Full variable domain (missing parts from reference TRBV5-1 and TRBJ2-1): KAGVTQTPRYLIKTRGQQVTLSCSPISGHRSVSWYQQTPGQGLQFLFEYFSETQRNKGNFPGRFSGRQFSNSRSEMNVSTLELGDSALYLCASSSGPADYNEQFFGPGTRLTVL.

V is TRBV2 and J is TRBJ2-7; D is ambiguous. CDR3 length: 12 residues. Trimming cost V 8 bases and J 2 bases, with 10 bases left between them. The germline gives CDR1 SNHLY, CDR2 FYNNEI. The CDR3, as DNA: TGTGCCAGCGAAGTGGTTACCTACGAGCAGTACTTC. This sequence encodes CASEVVTYEQYF.

The gene calls are TRBV5-6 and TRBJ2-7; 11 nucleotides match TRBD2. The CDR3 loop spans 17 amino acids. Germline lookup yields CDR1 SGHDT and CDR2 YYEEEE. Trimming at V came to 5 bases and at J to 7 bases, leaving 17 bases not matched to a gene. The CDR3 DNA reads TGTGCCAGCAGACGAACCGGGACTAGCGGTTCCTACAATGAGCAGTACTTC. As protein: CASRRTGTSGSYNEQYF. Full variable domain (rest looked up from reference TRBV5-6 and TRBJ2-7): DAGVTQSPTHLIKTRGQQVTLRCSPKSGHDTVSWYQQALGQGPQFIFQYYEEEERQRGNFPDRFSGHQFPNYSSELNVNALLLGDSALYLCASRRTGTSGSYNEQYFGPGTRLTVT.

This rearrangement joins TRBV14 to TRBJ2-7; D remains ambiguous. The CDR3 runs to 15 residues. V lost 0 bases, J lost 0 bases, and 9 bases lay in between. Germline CDR1 SGHDN, CDR2 FVKESK. The CDR3 sequence: CASSQDLTASYEQYF. The CDR3 DNA sequence: TGTGCCAGCAGCCAAGATCTAACAGCCTCCTACGAGCAGTACTTC.

V gene TRBV5-1 combines with J gene TRBJ1-1; perhaps TRBD1 as D (6 bases). Per germline, CDR1 SGHRS and CDR2 YFSETQ. This CDR3 is built from 17 residues. V was shortened by 7 bases and J by 1 base, with 23 bases between the two germline ends. For the CDR3, the DNA is TGCGCCAGCGATCCTGGGGACAATTCATTAAAGAACACTGAAGCTTTCTTT. Its protein product is CASDPGDNSLKNTEAFF.

This clonotype has a count of ten or more. The chain employs TRBV27 and TRBJ2-7; D is ambiguous. V lost 6 bases, J lost 3 bases, and 6 bases lay in between. Germline-derived CDR1 and CDR2 are MNHEY and SMNVEV (reference sequence). CDR3 length: 11 residues. The CDR3 region has the DNA TGTGCCAGCAGCCGAGGCTACGAGCAGTACTTC. This translates into CASSRGYEQYF.

The gene calls are TRBV25-1 and TRBJ2-3; 10 positions agree with TRBD2. The CDR3 is 16 amino acids. CDR1 and CDR2 (germline): MGHDK, SYGVNS. Trimming at V came to 6 bases and at J to 1 base, leaving 7 bases not matched to a gene. CDR3 DNA sequence: TGTGCCAGCAGATCAACCGGGACTAGCGGCACAGATACGCAGTATTTT. This translates into CASRSTGTSGTDTQYF.

This clonotype was seen a handful of times. V is TRBV10-3 and J is TRBJ2-3, with TRBD2 matching 11 bases. The CDR3 runs 19 residues. Losses at the gene ends were 5 bases for V and 0 bases for J; bases not matched to a gene: 13. Germline CDR1 reads ENHRY; CDR2 reads SYGVKD. CDR3 loop: CAISILPGTSGVSTDTQYF. CDR3 sequence (DNA): TGTGCCATCAGTATCCTTCCCGGGACTAGCGGCGTAAGCACAGATACGCAGTATTTT.